The clone carrying this T cell receptor beta chain was recorded once. What it binds is unknown. The source of the sample is a study of T cells in narcolepsy. Data came from immunoSEQ multiplex PCR; TCRdb stores just in-frame clones and leaves some out. The data hold over 25,000 clones, with around 83% observed a single time. Overall study findings and caveats: Autoreactive clonotypes reportedly recurred in blood of same and different patients, not controls. Some memory CD4+ repertoires had no autoreactive clone sequences.

CDR1 and CDR2 (germline): SGHTA, FQGNSA. This CDR3 has 12 amino acids. V gave up 6 bases and J gave up 5 bases, with 10 bases separating them. The V gene is TRBV7-2, the J gene TRBJ2-5; maybe TRBD2 (5 bases). The specimen sequenced was CD45RA- memory CD4+ T cells from PBMCs. The receptor was isolated from a human donor with narcolepsy. The CDR3 DNA sequence: TGTGCCAGCAGACGAACGGGGGAGACCCAGTACTTC. Its translation is CASRRTGETQYF.